What follows are 25 T cell receptor beta chains derived from one specimen sequenced in a study of response to subunit inactivated influenza vaccine. MiXCR, run by TCRdb on the RT-PCR reads, gives a single entry per CDR3 protein. This table has about 520,000 distinct CDR3 sequences, 6% to 9% appearing once. The sequencing used PBMCs from blood, collected less than 30 months after vaccination. These receptors all come from a man aged 50 to 69 who received an inactivated influenza vaccine.

J is TRBJ2-1 and V is TRBV7-9, with 13 bases matching TRBD2. J gave up 4 bases and V 4 bases, and 4 bases lay outside the gene matches. The CDR3 runs 16 residues. CDR1 and CDR2 (germline): SEHNR, FQNEAQ (reference sequence). CDR3 DNA: TGTGCCAGCAGCTACCGGACTAGCGGGGGTTACAATGAGCAGTTCTTC. Protein sequence: CASSYRTSGGYNEQFF.

This clonotype was seen a handful of times. This chain uses TRBV12-3 or TRBV12-4 with TRBJ2-3; D is unresolved. The germline V and J ends were trimmed by 8 bases and 7 bases, with 16 bases remaining between them. The CDR3 loop spans 13 amino acids. The CDR3 is CASRIGQQHTQYF. CDR3 bases: TGTGCCAGCCGGATCGGCCAGCAGCATACGCAGTATTTT.

This clonotype came up many times. This rearrangement joins TRBV3-1 to TRBJ1-1; TRBD1 aligns across 8 bases. Unmatched junction bases numbered 1, after V lost 3 bases and J lost 1 base. The CDR3 is made up of 14 amino acids. The germline V gene encodes CDR1 LGHDT and CDR2 YNNKEL (reference sequence). The CDR3 sequence: CASSQGQANTEAFF. The CDR3, as DNA: TGTGCCAGCAGCCAGGGACAGGCGAACACTGAAGCTTTCTTT.

This clonotype occurred a few times. V usage is TRBV12-3 or TRBV12-4 and J usage is TRBJ1-4; a possible D gene is TRBD1 (6 bases). The CDR3 covers 14 residues. V was cut by 6 bases and J by 5 bases, with 13 bases left in between. CDR3 loop: CASRPQGSNEKLFF. CDR3 coding DNA: TGTGCCAGCAGACCCCAGGGGTCGAATGAAAAACTGTTTTTT.

The V gene is TRBV12-3 or TRBV12-4, the J gene TRBJ1-1; D not resolved. The V end was cut by 7 bases, the J end by 10 bases, with 13 bases between. The CDR3 is 11 residues long. The CDR3: CASTSPFGAFF. In DNA, the CDR3 is TGTGCCAGCACCAGCCCCTTTGGAGCTTTCTTT.

The V gene is TRBV7-3, the J gene TRBJ2-1; no clear D gene. The V gene's germline CDR1 is SGHTA and CDR2 FQGTGA. V was shortened by 2 bases and J by 15 bases, with 20 bases between the two germline ends. The CDR3 spans 14 residues. DNA of the CDR3: TGTGCCAGCAGCTTAGACCCTACGGAGCGCCGCCTGTTCTTC. Its protein product is CASSLDPTERRLFF.

In this sample, this clonotype turned up many times. Written as DNA, the CDR3 is TGTGCCAGCAGCAACTTCTCCAGAACCCCCTACAATGAGCAGTTCTTC. Protein product: CASSNFSRTPYNEQFF. The gene calls are TRBV28 and TRBJ2-1; D is ambiguous. The CDR3 extends over 16 amino acids. V was shortened by 6 bases and J by 2 bases, with 17 bases between the two germline ends. CDR1 and CDR2 from the germline V gene are MDHEN and SYDVKM.

This clonotype was counted many times. The gene calls are TRBV18 and TRBJ1-6; perhaps TRBD1 as D (5 bases). The germline gives CDR1 KGHSH, CDR2 LQKENI. The CDR3 runs 13 residues. V lost 3 bases to trimming and J lost 7 bases, with 7 bases between them. The CDR3 bases are TGTGCCAGCTCACCCCAGGGAAATTCACCCCTCCACTTT. This gives the protein CASSPQGNSPLHF.

The sample holds a few counts of this clonotype. The chain recombines TRBV14 with TRBJ2-7; 9 bases align to TRBD1. This CDR3 spans 15 amino acids. The V segment lost 5 bases and the J segment 7 bases; nucleotides outside the gene matches: 12. CDR1 and CDR2 (germline): SGHDN, FVKESK. CDR3 loop: CASSIPGQGGLEQYF. In nucleotides, the CDR3 is TGTGCCAGCAGCATCCCGGGACAGGGAGGATTGGAGCAGTACTTC.

This clonotype was recorded at least ten times. The rearrangement joins TRBV29-1 to TRBJ1-2; no clear D. The CDR3 runs 13 residues. With 3 bases removed from V and 3 bases from J, the gap between germline ends came to 11 bases. The V gene's germline CDR1 is SQVTM and CDR2 ANQGSEA. The CDR3: CSVDSGLYYGYTF. The CDR3 coding sequence is TGCAGCGTTGACTCGGGCCTCTACTATGGCTACACCTTC.

The chain uses TRBV19 and TRBJ2-1; TRBD1 is a possible D gene (6 bases). The CDR3 runs 14 residues. The germline V and J ends were trimmed by 2 bases and 6 bases, with 11 bases remaining between them. Germline V gives CDR1 LNHDA, CDR2 SQIVND (reference sequence). CDR3 protein: CASSIIRRGNEQFF. CDR3 coding DNA: TGTGCCAGTAGTATAATCCGCAGGGGCAATGAGCAGTTCTTC.

This clonotype was seen only a few times. The rearrangement joins TRBV20-1 to TRBJ2-5; D gene ambiguous. The CDR3 covers 19 residues. The germline CDR1 and CDR2 sequences are DFQATT and SNEGSKA (reference sequence). The germline V and J ends were trimmed by 0 bases and 0 bases, with 23 bases remaining between them. This CDR3 is CSAREEPIFSSFNQETQYF. In nucleotides, the CDR3 is TGCAGTGCTAGAGAGGAACCAATATTTTCGAGCTTCAACCAAGAGACCCAGTACTTC.

J is TRBJ1-1 and V is TRBV7-2; D ambiguous. This CDR3 is built from 13 residues. The V and J ends lost 3 bases and 1 base respectively, with 6 bases between them. Germline assignment: CDR1 SGHTA and CDR2 FQGNSA. The CDR3 is CASSFSTNTEAFF. The CDR3 DNA reads TGTGCCAGCAGCTTTTCGACGAACACTGAAGCTTTCTTT.

This clonotype was seen a few times. The chain combines TRBV15 with TRBJ1-5, with 8 nucleotides matching TRBD1. The germline gives CDR1 LNHNV, CDR2 YYDKDF (reference sequence). With 0 bases clipped from V and 6 bases from J, the junction kept 10 bases outside the gene matches. The CDR3 runs 17 residues. This CDR3 is CATSRDFYTGGSQPQHF. CDR3 in DNA: TGTGCCACCAGCAGAGATTTCTATACAGGGGGAAGTCAGCCCCAGCATTTT.

The chain recombines TRBV20-1 with TRBJ2-7, with D hard to call. Trimming took 1 base from V and 2 from J, leaving 12 bases between them. The CDR3 runs to 14 residues. From germline, CDR1 is DFQATT and CDR2 SNEGSKA (reference sequence). CDR3: CSARALPRPYEQYF. In DNA, the CDR3 is TGCAGTGCTAGAGCCCTCCCCCGGCCCTACGAGCAGTACTTC.

The chain recombines TRBV6-5 with TRBJ2-7; 8 bases align to TRBD1. Germline CDR1 and CDR2: MNHEY and SVGAGI. V shed 2 bases and J 0 bases; nucleotides not matched to a gene: 3. CDR3 size: 15 residues. CDR3 residues: CASSYPGQDSYEQYF. Written as DNA, the CDR3 is TGTGCCAGCAGTTACCCGGGACAGGACTCCTACGAGCAGTACTTC.

The V call is TRBV9, the J call TRBJ1-1; D might be TRBD1 (6 bases). This CDR3 region has 14 residues. Trimming removed 2 bases from V and 4 bases from J, with 12 bases in between. Germline values: CDR1 SGDLS, CDR2 YYNGEE. The CDR3 DNA reads TGTGCCAGCAGCGTCTGGGGGGCGAGCACTGAAGCTTTCTTT. Protein sequence: CASSVWGASTEAFF.

This clonotype was observed a few times. The rearrangement links TRBV5-1 to TRBJ2-3, with TRBD1 identical over 7 bases. Germline V lookup: CDR1 SGHRS, CDR2 YFSETQ. CDR3 length: 15 residues. The V gene end was trimmed by 0 bases and the J gene end by 2 bases; junction bases not matched to a gene: 3. DNA of the CDR3: TGCGCCAGCAGCTTGGAGGGACAGTTCACAGATACGCAGTATTTT. Protein sequence: CASSLEGQFTDTQYF.

This clonotype was observed at least ten times. The chain carries TRBV13 and TRBJ2-2; tentative D call: TRBD2 (5 bases). Trimming removed 0 bases at V and 4 bases at J, with 15 bases between. This CDR3 is built from 17 residues. Germline assignment: CDR1 PRHDT and CDR2 FYEKMQ (reference sequence). CDR3: CASSLGGGPRSTGELFF. CDR3 nucleotides: TGTGCCAGCAGCTTAGGAGGCGGGCCGCGCAGCACCGGGGAGCTGTTTTTT.

This clonotype turned up a few times. The V call is TRBV6-6, the J call TRBJ1-2; TRBD1 aligns across 10 bases. The V gene's germline CDR1 is MNHNY and CDR2 SVGAGI (reference sequence). V lost 8 bases to trimming and J lost 8 bases; unmatched junction nucleotides: 8. This CDR3 is built from 13 residues. This CDR3 reads CASSGTGDLGYTF. CDR3 coding DNA: TGTGCCAGCTCCGGGACAGGGGATTTAGGCTACACCTTC.

This clonotype was seen many times. The chain joins TRBV12-3 or TRBV12-4 to TRBJ1-4; the match to TRBD1 covers 7 bases. Trimming removed 7 bases from V and 5 bases from J; junction bases left unmatched: 10. The CDR3 length is 15 residues. CDR3 in DNA: TGTGCCAGCACCAAAGACAGGGTGTGGAATGAAAAACTGTTTTTT. Its translation: CASTKDRVWNEKLFF.

This clonotype appeared a few times. The chain couples TRBV7-2 to TRBJ1-2; D remains unclear. The V gene's germline CDR1 is SGHTA and CDR2 FQGNSA. The CDR3 is 15 amino acids. Trimming cost V 2 bases and J 6 bases, with 16 bases left between them. The CDR3 nucleotides are TGTGCCAGCAGCTTAAGCGCCGGGCAGAGGGATGGCTACACCTTC. Its protein product is CASSLSAGQRDGYTF.

The rearrangement uses TRBV28 and TRBJ1-1; D unclear. V gave up 8 bases and J gave up 9 bases, with 13 bases separating them. The CDR3 loop spans 11 amino acids. In germline, CDR1 is MDHEN, CDR2 SYDVKM. The CDR3 loop is CASLLEGKAFF. The CDR3 DNA sequence: TGTGCCAGCCTCCTGGAGGGAAAAGCTTTCTTT. The full variable domain, rest sourced from reference TRBV28 and TRBJ1-1, is DVKVTQSSRYLVKRTGEKVFLECVQDMDHENMFWYRQDPGLGLRLIYFSYDVKMKEKGDIPEGYSVSREKKERFSLILESASTNQTSMYLCASLLEGKAFFGQGTRLTVV.

With regard to this clonotype: This may be a read error, as it is one base from a much larger clone. The chain carries TRBV6-1 and TRBJ2-2; 7 nucleotides align to TRBD2. The CDR3 sequence is 14 residues long. Germline lookup yields CDR1 MNHNS and CDR2 SASEGT. J lost 3 bases, V lost 8 bases, and 6 bases had no gene match. CDR3 in amino acids: CASREESDTGELFF. For the CDR3, the DNA is TGTGCCAGCCGGGAGGAGTCGGACACCGGGGAGCTGTTTTTT.

CDR3 in amino acids: CASSPGQKLFF. CDR3 bases: TGTGCCAGCTCCCCGGGCCAAAAACTGTTTTTT. The chain joins TRBV25-1 to TRBJ1-4; D not resolved. CDR3 size: 11 residues. V was trimmed by 8 bases and J by 9 bases, leaving 10 bases between them. Germline values: CDR1 MGHDK, CDR2 SYGVNS.